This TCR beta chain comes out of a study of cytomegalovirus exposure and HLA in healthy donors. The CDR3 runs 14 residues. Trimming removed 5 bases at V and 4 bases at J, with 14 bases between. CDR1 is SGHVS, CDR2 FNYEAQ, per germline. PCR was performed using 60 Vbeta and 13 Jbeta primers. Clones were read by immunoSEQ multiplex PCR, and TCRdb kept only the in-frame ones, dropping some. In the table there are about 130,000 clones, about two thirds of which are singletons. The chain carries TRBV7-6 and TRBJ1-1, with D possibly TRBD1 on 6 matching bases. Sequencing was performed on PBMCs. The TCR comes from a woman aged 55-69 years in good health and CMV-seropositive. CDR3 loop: CASSQGFQGTEAFF. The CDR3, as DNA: TGTGCCAGCAGCCAGGGGTTTCAGGGCACTGAAGCTTTCTTT.